This T cell receptor (beta chain) was observed in a study of cytomegalovirus exposure and HLA in healthy donors. This CDR3 is built from 15 residues. The V gene's germline CDR1 is SGHNT and CDR2 YYREEE (reference sequence). After removal of 5 bases from V and 5 bases from J, the junction contained 5 bases not matched to a gene. Primers included in the PCR were 60 Vbeta and 13 Jbeta primers. Only in-frame clones appear in the TCRdb table, and some are missing; sequencing was by immunoSEQ multiplex PCR. The data contain about 190,000 clones, over 70% of them singletons. The chain employs TRBV5-4 and TRBJ2-1, with 12 bases fitting TRBD2. The source material was PBMCs. The clonotype originates from a woman under 30 in good health and CMV-seropositive. The CDR3 loop is CASRLAGGSHNEQFF. CDR3 coding DNA: TGTGCCAGCAGACTAGCGGGGGGTTCCCACAATGAGCAGTTCTTC.